The clone carrying this T cell receptor beta chain is medium-sized by frequency. These data belong to a study of T cells in severe cutaneous drug reactions. Across the study: The ALDEN and Naranjo causality algorithms determined the culprit drug. Patients in acute or recovery stage gave blister fluids/cells and PBMC.

The patients sequenced had a carbamazepine-induced Stevens-Johnson syndrome or toxic epidermal necrolysis reaction. The iRepertoire multiplex PCR system with TCR subtype-specific primers built both bulk and single-cell libraries. Input for bulk TCR libraries: roughly 100-550 ng RNA per sample. TCRdb re-called the multiplex PCR reads; one entry per CDR3 protein, DNA not given. The sample includes 9,900 or so distinct CDR3 sequences. The CDR3 spans 14 residues. Looked up from germline, CDR1 is DFQATT and CDR2 is SNEGSKA (reference sequence). The sample taken for sequencing was cells from a skin blister. The TCR sequence derives from a human donor with Stevens-Johnson syndrome, a severe cutaneous drug reaction. The rearrangement uses TRBV20-1 and TRBJ1-1; without DNA, the TCRdb call of TRBD1 cannot be checked. CDR3 in amino acids: CSALRGTAYTEAFF.